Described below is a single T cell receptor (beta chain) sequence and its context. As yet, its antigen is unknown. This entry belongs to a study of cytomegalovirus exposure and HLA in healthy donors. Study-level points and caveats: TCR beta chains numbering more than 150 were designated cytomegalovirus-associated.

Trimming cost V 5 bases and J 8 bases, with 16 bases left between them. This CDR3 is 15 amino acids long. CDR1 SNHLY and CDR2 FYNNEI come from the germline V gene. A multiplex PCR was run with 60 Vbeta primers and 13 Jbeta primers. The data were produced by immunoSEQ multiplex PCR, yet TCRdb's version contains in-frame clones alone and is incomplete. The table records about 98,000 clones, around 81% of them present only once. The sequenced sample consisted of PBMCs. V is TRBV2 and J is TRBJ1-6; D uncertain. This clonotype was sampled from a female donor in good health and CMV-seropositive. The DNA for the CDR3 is TGTGCCAGCAGTCGAAGCTGGGTGGCGGATTCACCCCTCCACTTT. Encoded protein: CASSRSWVADSPLHF. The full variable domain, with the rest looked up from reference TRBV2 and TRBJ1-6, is EPEVTQTPSHQVTQMGQEVILRCVPISNHLYFYWYRQILGQKVEFLVSFYNNEISEKSEIFDDQFSVERPDGSNFTLKIRSTKLEDSAMYFCASSRSWVADSPLHFGNGTRLTVT.